This entry features one TCR beta chain sequence. The protocol was immunoSEQ multiplex PCR, while the TCRdb copy is restricted to in-frame clones and leaves out a portion. The sample shows roughly 300,000 clones, around 88% of them seen only once. The record originates from a study of blood T cell repertoires in COVID-19. This TCR derives from a woman aged 45 to 65 with acute or convalescent COVID-19. The sample comprised peripheral blood.

CDR3 sequence: CASSLAGDGQPQHF. In nucleotides, the CDR3 is TGCGCCAGCAGCTTGGCCGGGGATGGCCAGCCCCAGCATTTT. This chain uses TRBV5-1 with TRBJ1-5, with D hard to call. Germline V CDR1 and CDR2: SGHRS, YFSETQ. Deletions cut 0 bases from V and 7 bases from J, with 11 bases between. The CDR3 consists of 14 residues.